The 15 T cell receptor beta chains given below trace back to one sample, sequenced in a study of identical twins. TCRdb used MiXCR to reprocess the 5' RACE reads, holding one entry per CDR3 protein. The sample holds about 520,000 distinct CDR3 sequences; 20% to 25% are singletons and the top ten take 0.8% to 1%. These data were also filed under a second study, of T cells expressing NK-cell markers.

Sequenced input: CD4+ T cells sorted from blood. Receptors were obtained from a woman under 30 in good health.

The chain uses TRBV2 and TRBJ2-5; no clear D. This CDR3 has 15 amino acids. Germline lookup yields CDR1 SNHLY and CDR2 FYNNEI. The ends were cut back, 5 bases at V and 4 bases at J, with 17 bases in the middle. The DNA of the CDR3 is TGTGCCAGCAGTTCCAGGAGTGACTCCGGAGAGACCCAGTACTTC. This encodes CASSSRSDSGETQYF.

This clonotype appeared a few times. The chain joins TRBV3-1 to TRBJ1-1; D is ambiguous. This CDR3 has 14 residues. V was pared by 5 bases and J by 0 bases, with 10 bases between. CDR1 and CDR2 from the germline V gene are LGHDT and YNNKEL (reference sequence). CDR3 DNA: TGTGCCAGCAGCTCCAGCGACATGAACACTGAAGCTTTCTTT. Translation gives CASSSSDMNTEAFF.

The rearrangement joins TRBV7-9 to TRBJ1-4; no definite D call. CDR3 length: 15 amino acids. The V end lost 7 bases, the J end lost 7 bases, and 19 bases lay between the germline ends. CDR1 is SEHNR and CDR2 is FQNEAQ in the germline V gene (reference sequence). In DNA, the CDR3 is TGTGCCAGCATCGACATCGGGTGGTTGGGTGAAAAACTGTTTTTT. Translating gives CASIDIGWLGEKLFF.

This clonotype has a handful of counts. The chain is built from TRBV25-1 and TRBJ2-1; TRBD2 matches 9 bases. The CDR3 runs 17 residues. Germline V CDR1 and CDR2: MGHDK, SYGVNS. The V and J ends lost 4 bases and 7 bases, in that order; junction bases with no gene match: 14. The CDR3 reads CASSAIRGGLARNEQFF. CDR3 nucleotide sequence: TGTGCCAGCAGTGCGATTCGTGGGGGACTAGCAAGGAATGAGCAGTTCTTC.

V is TRBV2 and J is TRBJ2-7; 7 bases line up with TRBD1. CDR1 is SNHLY, CDR2 FYNNEI, per germline. CDR3 length equals 15 residues. V shed 6 bases, J shed 2 bases, and the junction held 10 bases outside the gene matches. CDR3 region: CASRDTGESTYEQYF. CDR3 DNA: TGTGCCAGCAGAGACACAGGGGAATCGACCTACGAGCAGTACTTC.

The genes are TRBV5-1 and TRBJ2-3; TRBD1 matches at 7 bases. The germline gives CDR1 SGHRS, CDR2 YFSETQ. This CDR3 contains 16 residues. Trimming took 5 bases from V and 4 from J; bases not matched to a gene: 13. Here the CDR3 reads CASSLVGGEVADTQYF. The CDR3 DNA is TGCGCCAGCAGTCTCGTAGGGGGCGAGGTCGCAGATACGCAGTATTTT. Full variable domain (missing parts from reference TRBV5-1 and TRBJ2-3): KAGVTQTPRYLIKTRGQQVTLSCSPISGHRSVSWYQQTPGQGLQFLFEYFSETQRNKGNFPGRFSGRQFSNSRSEMNVSTLELGDSALYLCASSLVGGEVADTQYFGPGTRLTVL.

The J gene is TRBJ2-7, the V gene TRBV20-1, with TRBD2 identical over 12 bases. The germline V gene has CDR1 DFQATT and CDR2 SNEGSKA (reference sequence). The CDR3 contains 14 residues. V shed 6 bases and J 9 bases; nucleotides not matched to a gene: 12. The CDR3 loop is CSALSASGGALQYF. The CDR3 DNA is TGCAGTGCCCTCTCGGCTAGCGGGGGGGCCTTGCAGTACTTC.

This clonotype was seen a handful of times. The chain links TRBV30 to TRBJ2-1, with D possibly being TRBD2 (5 bases). Germline CDR1 reads GTSNPN; CDR2 reads SVGIG (reference sequence). The CDR3 has 13 amino acids. V lost 2 bases and J lost 7, with 12 bases in between. CDR3: CAWSRLARNEQFF. Written as DNA, the CDR3 is TGTGCCTGGAGTCGGCTAGCAAGAAATGAGCAGTTCTTC.

The rearrangement links TRBV2 to TRBJ2-5; weak D call: TRBD1 (6 bases). The CDR3 runs 13 residues. Germline CDR1 SNHLY, CDR2 FYNNEI. The V gene lost 4 bases and the J gene lost 1 base, with 7 bases spanning the gap. The CDR3 here is CASSGDIQETQYF. The CDR3 region has the DNA TGTGCCAGCAGTGGGGACATCCAAGAGACCCAGTACTTC.

This clonotype has a handful of counts. The gene calls are TRBV7-6 and TRBJ1-1; no clear D gene. The CDR3 runs to 15 residues. V was cut by 0 bases and J by 1 base, with 9 bases left in between. Per the germline V gene, CDR1 is SGHVS and CDR2 is FNYEAQ. DNA for the CDR3: TGTGCCAGCAGCTTAGCCCCCAAGGCGAACACTGAAGCTTTCTTT. Translation gives CASSLAPKANTEAFF.

This clonotype turned up a few times. The gene calls are TRBV6-6 and TRBJ1-2, with D hard to call. Trimming removed 3 bases from V and 8 bases from J, with 13 bases in between. This CDR3 has 13 residues. Germline values: CDR1 MNHNY, CDR2 SVGAGI (reference sequence). DNA of the CDR3: TGTGCCAGCAGTTATCTGGGAGGGCGAGGCTACACCTTC. Residues: CASSYLGGRGYTF.

This clonotype was picked up a small number of times. The chain combines TRBV3-1 with TRBJ2-7; D ambiguous. V lost 1 base and J 5 bases, leaving 6 bases between the germline ends. Germline-derived CDR1 and CDR2 are LGHDT and YNNKEL (reference sequence). The CDR3 length is 12 residues. The CDR3 reads CASSQARNEQYF. In DNA, the CDR3 is TGTGCCAGCAGCCAAGCTCGTAACGAGCAGTACTTC.

The V call is TRBV6-2 or TRBV6-3, the J call TRBJ1-1; TRBD1 aligns across 7 bases. The CDR3 totals 14 residues. Germline trimming cut 4 bases from V and 6 bases from J; bases unmatched to any gene: 8. CDR1 and CDR2 from the germline V gene are MNHEY and SVGEGT. CDR3 protein: CASSLGGVSAEAFF. CDR3 sequence (DNA): TGTGCCAGCAGTTTAGGGGGCGTCTCCGCTGAAGCTTTCTTT.

Only a few counts were recorded for this clonotype. The V call is TRBV20-1, the J call TRBJ2-5; a weak D match, TRBD2 (5 bases). Germline CDR1 DFQATT, CDR2 SNEGSKA (reference sequence). Trimming pared 6 bases from V and 7 bases from J, leaving 24 bases between. The CDR3 loop spans 15 amino acids. CDR3 DNA sequence: TGCAGTGCCCTCCAAAGGAAGGACTGGACGTGGACCCAGTACTTC. This translates into CSALQRKDWTWTQYF.

The chain carries TRBV6-1 and TRBJ2-7; 8 bases align to TRBD1. Germline trimming cut 5 bases from V and 1 base from J; bases unmatched to any gene: 7. Germline CDR1 MNHNS, CDR2 SASEGT. CDR3 length: 15 residues. The CDR3 DNA sequence: TGTGCCAGCAGTCTCAGACAGGGGTTATCCTACGAGCAGTACTTC. It encodes CASSLRQGLSYEQYF.